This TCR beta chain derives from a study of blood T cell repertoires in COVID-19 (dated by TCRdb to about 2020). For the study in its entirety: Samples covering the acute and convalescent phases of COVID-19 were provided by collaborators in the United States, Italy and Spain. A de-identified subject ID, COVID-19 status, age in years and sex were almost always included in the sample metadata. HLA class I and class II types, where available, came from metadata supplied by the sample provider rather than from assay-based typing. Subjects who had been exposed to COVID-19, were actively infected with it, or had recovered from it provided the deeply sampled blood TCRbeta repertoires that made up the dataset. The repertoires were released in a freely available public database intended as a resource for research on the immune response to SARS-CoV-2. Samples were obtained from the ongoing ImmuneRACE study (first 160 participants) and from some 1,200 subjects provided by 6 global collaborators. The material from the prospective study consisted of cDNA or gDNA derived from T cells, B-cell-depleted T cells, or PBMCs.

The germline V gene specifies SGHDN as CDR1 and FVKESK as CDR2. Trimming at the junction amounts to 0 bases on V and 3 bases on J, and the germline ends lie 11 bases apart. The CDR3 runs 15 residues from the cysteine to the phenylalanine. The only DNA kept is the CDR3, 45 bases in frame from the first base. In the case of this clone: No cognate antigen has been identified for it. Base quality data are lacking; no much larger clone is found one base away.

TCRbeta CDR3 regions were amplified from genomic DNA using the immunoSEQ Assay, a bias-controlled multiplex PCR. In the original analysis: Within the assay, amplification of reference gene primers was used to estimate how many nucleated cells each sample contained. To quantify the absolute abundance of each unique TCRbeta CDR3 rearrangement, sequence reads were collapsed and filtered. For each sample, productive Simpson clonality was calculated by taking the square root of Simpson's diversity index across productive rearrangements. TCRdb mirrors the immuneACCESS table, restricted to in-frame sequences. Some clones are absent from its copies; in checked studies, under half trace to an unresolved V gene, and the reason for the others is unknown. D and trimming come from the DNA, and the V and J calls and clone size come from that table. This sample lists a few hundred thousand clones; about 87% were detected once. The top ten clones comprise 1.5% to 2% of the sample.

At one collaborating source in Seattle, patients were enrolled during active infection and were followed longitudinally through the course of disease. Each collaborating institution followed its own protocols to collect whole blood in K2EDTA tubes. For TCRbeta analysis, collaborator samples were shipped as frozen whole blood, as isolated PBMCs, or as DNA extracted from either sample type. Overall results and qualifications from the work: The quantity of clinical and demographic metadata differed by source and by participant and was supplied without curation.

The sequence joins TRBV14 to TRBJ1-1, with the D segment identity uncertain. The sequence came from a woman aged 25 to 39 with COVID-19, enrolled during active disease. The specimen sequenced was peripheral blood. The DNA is TGTGCCAGCAGCCAAGAAATCGGAGGATACACTGAAGCTTTCTTT. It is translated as CASSQEIGGYTEAFF. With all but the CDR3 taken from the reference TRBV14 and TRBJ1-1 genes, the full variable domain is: EAGVTQFPSHSVIEKGQTVTLRCDPISGHDNLYWYRRVMGKEIKFLLHFVKESKQDESGMPNNRFLAERTGGTYSTLKVQPAELEDSGVYFCASSQEIGGYTEAFFGQGTRLTVV.